This is a list of T cell receptor beta chains from one sample in a study of blood T cell repertoires in COVID-19. The table came from immunoSEQ multiplex PCR; TCRdb's copy has only in-frame clones and leaves some out. The data contain some 110,000 clones, 80% of them seen just once; the ten biggest clones take up 16%. The sequencing sample was made of peripheral blood. The receptor set was obtained from a man in his sixties with active or convalescent COVID-19. Both conserved end residues are part of each CDR3. A D gene is named only where the DNA matches it firmly. Size is stated for part of the rows, as once, few or many counts, or as a class when the clone is expanded.

TRBJ1-1 | TRBV20-1 | few | - | 10 | CSASDNLAFF | TGCAGTGCTAGTGACAACTTAGCTTTCTTT
TRBJ2-3 | TRBV5-1 | - | TRBD2 | 15 | CASSVPSGSTDTQYF | TGCGCCAGCAGCGTCCCTAGCGGGAGCACAGATACGCAGTATTTT
TRBJ2-1 | TRBV6-6 | - | TRBD2 | 16 | CASRHSLAGIVNEQFF | TGTGCCAGCAGACATTCCCTAGCGGGAATAGTAAATGAGCAGTTCTTC
TRBJ1-1 | TRBV19 | - | - | 12 | CASSIGNREAFF | TGTGCCAGTAGTATAGGGAACAGGGAAGCTTTCTTT
TRBJ2-6 | TRBV5-1 | once | - | 16 | CASSLGQGSGANVLTF | TGCGCCAGCAGCTTGGGGCAGGGATCTGGGGCCAACGTCCTGACTTTC
TRBJ2-1 | TRBV4-1 | - | - | 15 | CASSPTGSSYNEQFF | TGCGCCAGCAGCCCCACAGGGAGCTCCTACAATGAGCAGTTCTTC
TRBJ1-2 | TRBV28 | - | - | 12 | CASSTQNYGYTF | TGTGCCAGCAGTACTCAAAACTATGGCTACACCTTC
TRBJ1-2 | TRBV5-4 | - | TRBD1 | 15 | CASSLLSGQGYGYTF | TGTGCCAGCAGCTTACTCTCAGGACAGGGCTATGGCTACACCTTC
TRBJ2-1 | TRBV28 | - | TRBD1 | 15 | CASSLGTASYNEQFF | TGTGCCAGCAGTTTAGGGACAGCGTCCTACAATGAGCAGTTCTTC
TRBJ2-1 | TRBV5-1 | - | TRBD2 | 15 | CASSREGLPYNEQFF | TGCGCCAGCAGCCGAGAGGGACTACCTTACAATGAGCAGTTCTTC
TRBJ1-4 | TRBV6-1 | - | - | 14 | CASSSQGNNEKLFF | TGTGCCAGCAGTTCTCAGGGGAATAATGAAAAACTGTTTTTT
TRBJ2-3 | TRBV29-1 | many | - | 13 | CSVAQVGTDTQYF | TGCAGCGTTGCCCAGGTGGGCACAGATACGCAGTATTTT
TRBJ2-4 | TRBV5-1 | - | TRBD2 | 17 | CASSPTGSGGPENIQYF | TGCGCCAGCAGCCCAACGGGGTCGGGAGGGCCAGAGAACATTCAGTACTTC
TRBJ2-7 | TRBV12-3/TRBV12-4 | - | - | 13 | CASSRGQTYEQYF | TGTGCCAGCAGCCGAGGACAGACCTACGAGCAGTACTTC
TRBJ2-3 | TRBV11-2 | - | - | 15 | CASSLRRGSTDTQYF | TGTGCCAGCAGCTTACGGCGGGGCAGCACAGATACGCAGTATTTT
TRBJ2-7 | TRBV30 | - | TRBD1 | 15 | CAWTGPGGQGYEQYF | TGTGCCTGGACAGGCCCGGGGGGACAGGGTTACGAGCAGTACTTC
TRBJ2-1 | TRBV5-1 | - | TRBD2 | 16 | CASSPGGGTSYNEQFF | TGCGCCAGCAGCCCGGGGGGAGGGACCTCCTACAATGAGCAGTTCTTC
TRBJ1-5 | TRBV24-1 | - | TRBD1 | 19 | CATSDLHPGTEYSNQPQHF | TGTGCCACCAGTGATTTACACCCCGGGACAGAATATAGCAATCAGCCCCAGCATTTT
TRBJ2-4 | TRBV24-1 | few | TRBD2 | 15 | CATSEGGVAKNIQYF | TGTGCCACCAGTGAGGGGGGGGTAGCCAAAAACATTCAGTACTTC
TRBJ2-7 | TRBV7-8 | - | - | 15 | CASSFRGGSSYEQYF | TGTGCCAGCAGCTTCCGTGGCGGAAGCTCCTACGAGCAGTACTTC
TRBJ2-7 | TRBV28 | - | - | 15 | CASSFPGIQSYEQYF | TGTGCCAGCAGTTTCCCCGGGATCCAGTCCTACGAGCAGTACTTC
TRBJ2-3 | TRBV20-1 | - | - | 11 | CSAPVGATQYF | TGCAGTGCTCCGGTGGGAGCCACGCAGTATTTT
TRBJ2-2 | TRBV3-1/TRBV3-2 | - | - | 16 | CASSQGPVLNTGELFF | TGTGCCAGCAGCCAAGGCCCGGTTCTAAACACCGGGGAGCTGTTTTTT
TRBJ2-7 | TRBV3-1/TRBV3-2 | - | - | 14 | CASSQVRYSYEQYF | TGTGCCAGCAGCCAAGTCAGATACTCCTACGAGCAGTACTTC
TRBJ2-5 | TRBV11-2 | - | TRBD2 | 17 | CASSSGTSGSKSETQYF | TGTGCCAGCAGCTCCGGGACTAGCGGGAGCAAGTCGGAGACCCAGTACTTC
TRBJ2-2 | TRBV27 | - | - | 14 | CASTRGSSNGELFF | TGTGCCAGCACCCGAGGGTCTTCGAACGGGGAGCTGTTTTTT
TRBJ1-2 | TRBV5-1 | - | TRBD1 | 14 | CASRNSGGPYGYTF | TGCGCCAGCAGGAATTCAGGGGGCCCCTATGGCTACACCTTC
TRBJ1-4 | TRBV19 | - | TRBD1 | 15 | CASSTQGALGEKLFF | TGTGCCAGTAGTACCCAGGGGGCGCTGGGGGAAAAACTGTTTTTT
TRBJ1-4 | TRBV6-5 | - | - | 12 | CASSYPGEKLFF | TGTGCCAGCAGTTACCCCGGGGAAAAACTGTTTTTT
TRBJ1-5 | TRBV6-5 | few | TRBD1 | 13 | CASSRDRGQPQHF | TGTGCCAGCAGCCGGGACAGGGGTCAGCCCCAGCATTTT
TRBJ2-7 | TRBV5-4 | - | - | 17 | CASTPGATGYEGYEQYF | TGTGCCAGCACCCCAGGGGCGACAGGATACGAGGGCTACGAGCAGTACTTC
TRBJ1-3 | TRBV7-8 | - | TRBD1 | 15 | CASSVRQGDGNTIYF | TGTGCCAGCAGCGTCCGACAGGGGGACGGAAACACCATATATTTT
TRBJ2-7 | TRBV25-1 | once | TRBD2 | 16 | CASSEPGLAGPAEQYF | TGTGCCAGCAGTGAACCTGGACTAGCGGGGCCCGCGGAGCAGTACTTC
TRBJ1-5 | TRBV29-1 | - | TRBD1 | 14 | CSVLEGAKNQPQHF | TGCAGCGTGCTGGAGGGGGCGAAGAATCAGCCCCAGCATTTT
TRBJ2-7 | TRBV6-1 | - | TRBD1 | 19 | CASSGRDRVFFGGNYEQYF | TGTGCCAGCAGTGGTCGGGACAGGGTCTTTTTTGGGGGAAACTACGAGCAGTACTTC